This T cell receptor (beta chain) was identified in a study of cytomegalovirus exposure and HLA in healthy donors. CDR3 size: 15 residues. With 2 bases removed from V and 10 bases from J, the gap between germline ends came to 15 bases. The germline CDR1 and CDR2 sequences are MNHEY and SVGAGI. General study findings and limits: In a later analysis, DRB1 alleles had the most associated TCRs; HLA-C alleles the fewest. Rare TCR sequences predominated, though certain public TCRs were found in many donors. Later on, analysis showed that most CMV-associated TCR beta chains appeared to be HLA-restricted.

The PCR was carried out with 60 Vbeta primers and 13 Jbeta primers. Clones were sequenced by immunoSEQ multiplex PCR, and TCRdb holds only the in-frame ones, with some missing. The table includes about 120,000 clones, 70% to 85% detected once. Nominally healthy donors provided the samples, though records likely missed some immune exposures. On this clone itself: Its cognate antigen is unknown.

The genes are TRBV6-5 and TRBJ1-6; a weak D match, TRBD1 (6 bases). Sequencing was done on a sample of PBMCs. The receptor was isolated from a young man in good health and CMV-seropositive. This CDR3 is CASSYVAGVRSPLHF. In nucleotides, the CDR3 is TGTGCCAGCAGTTACGTGGCAGGGGTGCGGTCACCCCTCCACTTT.